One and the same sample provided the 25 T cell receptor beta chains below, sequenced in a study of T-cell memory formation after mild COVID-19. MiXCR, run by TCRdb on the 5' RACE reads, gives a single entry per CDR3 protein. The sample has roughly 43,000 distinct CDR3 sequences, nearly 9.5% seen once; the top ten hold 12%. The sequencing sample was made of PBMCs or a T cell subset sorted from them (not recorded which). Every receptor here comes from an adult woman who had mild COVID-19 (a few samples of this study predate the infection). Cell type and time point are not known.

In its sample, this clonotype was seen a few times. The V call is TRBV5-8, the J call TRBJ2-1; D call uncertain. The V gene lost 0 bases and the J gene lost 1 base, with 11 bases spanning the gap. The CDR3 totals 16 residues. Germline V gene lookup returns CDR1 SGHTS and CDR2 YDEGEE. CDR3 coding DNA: TGTGCCAGCAGCTTGGCGGCCAAGGGATCCTACAATGAGCAGTTCTTC. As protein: CASSLAAKGSYNEQFF.

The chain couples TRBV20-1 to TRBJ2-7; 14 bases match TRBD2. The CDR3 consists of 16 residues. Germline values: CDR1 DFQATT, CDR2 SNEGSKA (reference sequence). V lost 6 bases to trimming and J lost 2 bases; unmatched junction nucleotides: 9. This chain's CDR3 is CSAGTSGSPRPYEQYF. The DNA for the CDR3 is TGCAGTGCAGGGACTAGCGGGAGCCCCCGTCCCTACGAGCAGTACTTC.

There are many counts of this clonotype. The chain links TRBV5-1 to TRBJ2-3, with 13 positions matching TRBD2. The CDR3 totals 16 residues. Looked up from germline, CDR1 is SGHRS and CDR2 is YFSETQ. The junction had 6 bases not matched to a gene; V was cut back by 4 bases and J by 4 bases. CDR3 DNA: TGCGCCAGCAGCCGTGGACTAGCGGGAGAACCAGATACGCAGTATTTT. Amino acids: CASSRGLAGEPDTQYF. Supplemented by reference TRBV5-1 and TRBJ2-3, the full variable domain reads KAGVTQTPRYLIKTRGQQVTLSCSPISGHRSVSWYQQTPGQGLQFLFEYFSETQRNKGNFPGRFSGRQFSNSRSEMNVSTLELGDSALYLCASSRGLAGEPDTQYFGPGTRLTVL.

The DNA for the CDR3 is TGTGCCAGCACCCGGCGGGACAGGGGGACTGAAGCTTTCTTT. This translates into CASTRRDRGTEAFF. The chain couples TRBV6-6 to TRBJ1-1; 11 bases match TRBD1. The CDR3 spans 14 residues. CDR1 MNHNY and CDR2 SVGAGI come from the germline V gene (reference sequence). V shed 7 bases, J shed 5 bases, and the junction held 6 bases outside the gene matches.

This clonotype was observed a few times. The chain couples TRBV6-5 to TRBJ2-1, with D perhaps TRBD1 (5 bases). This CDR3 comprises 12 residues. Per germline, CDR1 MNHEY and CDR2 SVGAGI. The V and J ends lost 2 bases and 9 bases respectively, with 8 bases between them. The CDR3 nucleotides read TGTGCCAGCAGTTACGTTGGGGCTGAGCAGTTCTTC. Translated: CASSYVGAEQFF.

The CDR3 loop reads CATSDPTSSGWQFF. CDR3 coding DNA: TGTGCCACCAGTGACCCAACTAGCTCTGGATGGCAGTTCTTC. The genes are TRBV24-1 and TRBJ2-1, with D maybe TRBD2 (6 bases). The CDR3 extends over 14 amino acids. Between the trimmed V and J ends, which lost 4 bases and 12 bases, there was a span of 18 bases. CDR1 and CDR2 from the germline V gene are KGHDR and SFDVKD.

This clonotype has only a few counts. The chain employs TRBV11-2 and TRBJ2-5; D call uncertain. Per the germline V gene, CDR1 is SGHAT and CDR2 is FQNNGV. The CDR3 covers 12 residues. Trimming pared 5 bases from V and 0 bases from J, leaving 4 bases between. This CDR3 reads CASSGDQETQYF. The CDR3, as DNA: TGTGCCAGCAGCGGTGACCAAGAGACCCAGTACTTC.

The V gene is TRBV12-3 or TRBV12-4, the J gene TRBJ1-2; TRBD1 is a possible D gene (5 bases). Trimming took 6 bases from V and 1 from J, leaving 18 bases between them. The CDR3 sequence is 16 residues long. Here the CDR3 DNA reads TGTGCCAGCAGACCAACCGGGACGGCAGATAACTATGGCTACACCTTC. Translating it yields CASRPTGTADNYGYTF.

CDR3 nucleotides: TGTGCCTGGAAAGAAGAGACCTCGGGGGCTGAAGCTTTCTTT. This encodes CAWKEETSGAEAFF. The chain couples TRBV30 to TRBJ1-1; TRBD1 is a possible D gene (5 bases). Germline V gene lookup returns CDR1 GTSNPN and CDR2 SVGIG (reference sequence). The CDR3 has 14 amino acids. V was clipped by 4 bases and J by 6 bases, with 18 bases between them.

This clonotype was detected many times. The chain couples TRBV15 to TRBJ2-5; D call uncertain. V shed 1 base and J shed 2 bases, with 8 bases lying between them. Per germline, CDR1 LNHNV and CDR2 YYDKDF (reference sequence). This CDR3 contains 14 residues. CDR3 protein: CATSRVTRQETQYF. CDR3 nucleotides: TGTGCCACCAGCAGAGTTACCAGACAAGAGACCCAGTACTTC.

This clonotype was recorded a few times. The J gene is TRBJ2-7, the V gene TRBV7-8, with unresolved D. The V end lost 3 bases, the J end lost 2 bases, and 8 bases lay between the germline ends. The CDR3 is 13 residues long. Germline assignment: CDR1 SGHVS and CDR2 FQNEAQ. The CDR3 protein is CASSFGRTYEQYF. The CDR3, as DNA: TGTGCCAGCAGCTTTGGCAGAACCTACGAGCAGTACTTC.

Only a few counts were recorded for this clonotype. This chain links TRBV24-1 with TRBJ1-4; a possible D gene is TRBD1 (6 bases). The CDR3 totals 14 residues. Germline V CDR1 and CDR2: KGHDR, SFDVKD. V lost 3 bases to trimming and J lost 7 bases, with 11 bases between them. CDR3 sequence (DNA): TGTGCCACCAGTGATGGGGGCGCGAGTGAAAAACTGTTTTTT. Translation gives CATSDGGASEKLFF.

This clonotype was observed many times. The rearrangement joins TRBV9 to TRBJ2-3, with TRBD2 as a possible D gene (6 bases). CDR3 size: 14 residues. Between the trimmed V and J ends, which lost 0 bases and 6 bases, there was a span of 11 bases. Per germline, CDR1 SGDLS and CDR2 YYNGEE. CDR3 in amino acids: CASSVAGSGDTQYF. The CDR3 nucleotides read TGTGCCAGCAGCGTAGCAGGGAGCGGGGATACGCAGTATTTT.

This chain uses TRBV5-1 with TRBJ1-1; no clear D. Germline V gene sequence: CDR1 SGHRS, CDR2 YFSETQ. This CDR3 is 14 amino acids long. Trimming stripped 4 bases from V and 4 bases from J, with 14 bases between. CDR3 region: CASSTWVSSTEAFF. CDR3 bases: TGCGCCAGCAGCACATGGGTCAGTTCCACTGAAGCTTTCTTT.

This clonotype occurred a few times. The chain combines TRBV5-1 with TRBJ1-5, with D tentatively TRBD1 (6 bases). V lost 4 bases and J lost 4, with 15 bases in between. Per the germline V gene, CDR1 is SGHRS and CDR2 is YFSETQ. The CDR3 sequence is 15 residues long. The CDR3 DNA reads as TGCGCCAGCAGCCTGGGAGGGGGGTTGAATCAGCCCCAGCATTTT. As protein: CASSLGGGLNQPQHF.

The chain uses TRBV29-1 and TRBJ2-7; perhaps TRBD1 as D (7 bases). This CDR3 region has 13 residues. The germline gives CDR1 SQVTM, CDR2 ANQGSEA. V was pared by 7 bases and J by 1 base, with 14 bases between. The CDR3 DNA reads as TGCAGCGACCAGGGGGGTAGATCCTACGAGCAGTACTTC. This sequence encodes CSDQGGRSYEQYF.

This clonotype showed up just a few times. The DNA for the CDR3 is TGTGCCAGCAGCTTAATCCGGGACTCCTACAATGAGCAGTTCTTC. Encoded protein: CASSLIRDSYNEQFF. The rearrangement joins TRBV7-6 to TRBJ2-1; TRBD2 might be the D (5 bases). The ends were cut back, 2 bases at V and 0 bases at J, with 8 bases in the middle. This CDR3 is built from 15 residues. Per germline, CDR1 SGHVS and CDR2 FNYEAQ.

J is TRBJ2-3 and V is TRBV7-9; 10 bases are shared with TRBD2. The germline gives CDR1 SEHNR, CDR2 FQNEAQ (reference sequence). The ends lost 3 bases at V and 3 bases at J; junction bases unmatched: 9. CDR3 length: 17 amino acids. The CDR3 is CASSFRTSGDVTDTQYF. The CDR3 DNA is TGTGCCAGCAGCTTCCGTACTAGCGGGGACGTTACAGATACGCAGTATTTT.

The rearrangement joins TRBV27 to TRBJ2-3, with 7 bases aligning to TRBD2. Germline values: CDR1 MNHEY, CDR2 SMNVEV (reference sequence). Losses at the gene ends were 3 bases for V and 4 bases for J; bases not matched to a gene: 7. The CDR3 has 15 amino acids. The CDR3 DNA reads TGTGCCAGCAGTTTTGGGAGGGACGGTGCAGATACGCAGTATTTT. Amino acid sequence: CASSFGRDGADTQYF.

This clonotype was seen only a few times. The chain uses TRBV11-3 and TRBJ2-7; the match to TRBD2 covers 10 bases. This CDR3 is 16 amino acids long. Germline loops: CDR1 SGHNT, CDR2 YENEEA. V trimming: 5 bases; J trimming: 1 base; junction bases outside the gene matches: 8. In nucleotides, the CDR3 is TGTGCCAGCAGCCATCCTAGCGGGAGTTCTTCCTACGAGCAGTACTTC. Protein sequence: CASSHPSGSSSYEQYF.

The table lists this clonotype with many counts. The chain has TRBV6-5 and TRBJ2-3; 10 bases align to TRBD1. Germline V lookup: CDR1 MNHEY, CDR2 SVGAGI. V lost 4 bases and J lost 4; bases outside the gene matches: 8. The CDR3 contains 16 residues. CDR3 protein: CASSSYPGQGSDTQYF. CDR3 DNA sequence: TGTGCCAGCAGTTCATATCCGGGACAGGGGTCAGATACGCAGTATTTT.

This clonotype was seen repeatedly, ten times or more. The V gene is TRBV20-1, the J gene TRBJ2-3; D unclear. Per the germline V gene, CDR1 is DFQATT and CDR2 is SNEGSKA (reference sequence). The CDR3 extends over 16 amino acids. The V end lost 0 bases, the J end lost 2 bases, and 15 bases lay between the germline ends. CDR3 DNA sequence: TGCAGTGCTAGAGATCCGCTAGAAGGACCCACAGATACGCAGTATTTT. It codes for CSARDPLEGPTDTQYF.

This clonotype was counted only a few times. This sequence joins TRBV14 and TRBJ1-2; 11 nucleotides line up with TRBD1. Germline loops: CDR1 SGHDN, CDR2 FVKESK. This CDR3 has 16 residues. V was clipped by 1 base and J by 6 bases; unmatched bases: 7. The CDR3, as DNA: TGTGCCAGCAGCCAAGTTATCGGACAGGGGGCGGATGGCTACACCTTC. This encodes CASSQVIGQGADGYTF.

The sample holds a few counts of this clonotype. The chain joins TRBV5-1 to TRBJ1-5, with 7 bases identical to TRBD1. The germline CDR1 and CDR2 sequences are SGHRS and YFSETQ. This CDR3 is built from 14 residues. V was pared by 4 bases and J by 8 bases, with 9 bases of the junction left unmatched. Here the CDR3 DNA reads TGCGCCAGCAGCCCGACAGGGTCATGGGAGCCCCAGCATTTT. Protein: CASSPTGSWEPQHF.

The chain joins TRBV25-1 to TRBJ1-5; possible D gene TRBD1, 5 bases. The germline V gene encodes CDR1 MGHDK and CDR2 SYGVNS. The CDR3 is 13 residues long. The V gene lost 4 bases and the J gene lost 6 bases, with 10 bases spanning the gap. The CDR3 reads CASSGQGVQPQHF. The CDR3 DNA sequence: TGTGCCAGCAGTGGGCAGGGTGTTCAGCCCCAGCATTTT.